A selection of T cell receptor beta chains follows, all from one sample in a study of CD8 T cells in cerebrospinal fluid in Alzheimer's disease. From its re-call of the 10x single-cell sequencing reads, TCRdb lists each CDR3 protein once, without DNA. The clone table shows some 970 distinct CDR3 sequences, with the ten largest holding 16%. Sequencing was done on a sample of cerebrospinal fluid. These receptors were collected from a human donor in good health. Both conserved end residues are part of each CDR3. Clone sizes are given selectively: once, few, many, or a class where the clone is expanded.

TRBV19,TRBJ2-6,NA,CASSRGTGTTGANVLTF
TRBV20-1,TRBJ1-1,large,CSANGRQTLISNTEAFF
TRBV9,TRBJ2-3,medium-sized,CASSVGQGPPDTQYF
TRBV30,TRBJ2-2,medium-sized,CAWSSRREGLFGELFF
TRBV3-1,TRBJ2-1,large,CASSQATGTGFNEQFF
TRBV28,TRBJ1-6,medium-sized,CASRSGGNSPLHF
TRBV7-3,TRBJ1-1,medium-sized,CASSLAGSGEAFF
TRBV6-4,TRBJ2-5,medium-sized,CASSPDRGETQYF
TRBV5-4,TRBJ2-5,medium-sized,CASSGTGGIETQYF
TRBV4-3,TRBJ2-7,medium-sized,CASSQAWTGGASYEQYF
TRBV28,TRBJ1-3,medium-sized,CASSQTGGVSGNTIYF
TRBV4-1,TRBJ1-3,medium-sized,CASSQRDSSGNTIYF
TRBV18,TRBJ2-5,NA,CASSQLPSGSKTEETQYF
TRBV28,TRBJ2-7,medium-sized,CASQPTSGGSYEQYF
TRBV13,TRBJ1-2,medium-sized,CASSSGTGNYGYTF
TRBV7-8,TRBJ1-6,medium-sized,CASSPGGNSPLHF
TRBV19,TRBJ1-2,NA,CASSPRTEILYSNYGYTF
TRBV21-1,TRBJ1-1,large,CASSLRGNTEAFF
TRBV24-1,TRBJ2-3,medium-sized,CATSAGGAKDTQYF
TRBV12-3/TRBV12-4,TRBJ1-6,NA,CASSLGVRNSPLHF
TRBV19,TRBJ2-4,NA,CASSTWTGDAKNIQYF
TRBV5-4,TRBJ1-1,NA,CASSLSNTEAFF
TRBV5-6,TRBJ2-5,NA,CASSTGVGGETQYF
TRBV6-5,TRBJ1-5,medium-sized,CASSEYGANQPQHF
TRBV20-1,TRBJ2-1,medium-sized,CSASQTSGSTGEQFF
TRBV19,TRBJ1-2,medium-sized,CASSPQFLQGAYGYTF
TRBV11-2,TRBJ2-1,medium-sized,CASSFMGGASSYNEQFF
TRBV5-1,TRBJ1-6,large,CASSFGNPADSPLHF
TRBV19,TRBJ2-3,medium-sized,CASNPGGATDTQYF
TRBV6-1,TRBJ2-3,medium-sized,CASRAGEETDTQYF
TRBV7-9,TRBJ1-4,medium-sized,CASSLAAGRKLFF
TRBV28,TRBJ1-4,medium-sized,CASRSTNEKLFF
TRBV6-5,TRBJ1-2,NA,CASSYSTAGSGYTF
TRBV10-3,TRBJ2-5,medium-sized,CAISELPSGVGETQYF
TRBV7-9,TRBJ2-3,medium-sized,CASSLGTASSTDTQYF
TRBV3-1,TRBJ2-1,medium-sized,CASSQVPLAGGINEQFF
TRBV11-1,TRBJ2-3,medium-sized,CASSLRTSGVSTDTQYF
TRBV6-4,TRBJ2-6,NA,CASRPSGANVLTF
TRBV6-1,TRBJ1-5,medium-sized,CASSERSLWNQPQHF
TRBV11-3,TRBJ1-2,medium-sized,CASSLDRVNYGYTF
TRBV19,TRBJ2-1,medium-sized,CASSAPGTGVGNEQFF
TRBV5-1,TRBJ2-3,medium-sized,CASSLVSGRATDTQYF
TRBV6-1,TRBJ2-7,NA,CASSQRGQGRAYEQYF
TRBV2,TRBJ2-7,medium-sized,CASKMGQAYEQYF
TRBV7-9,TRBJ1-1,medium-sized,CASSRDRVDTEAFF
TRBV4-2,TRBJ2-7,medium-sized,CASSQEATAGVVSYEQYF
TRBV11-3,TRBJ1-1,medium-sized,CATGSGLGNTEAFF
TRBV4-1,TRBJ2-6,medium-sized,CASSLGETGANVLTF
TRBV7-9,TRBJ2-5,large,CASSSFGDLQETQYF
TRBV28,TRBJ2-7,medium-sized,CASRGGGENEQYF
TRBV24-1,TRBJ2-1,large,CATSDQGRTSSYNEQFF